Following are 20 T cell receptor beta chains from one sample sequenced in a study of cytomegalovirus exposure and HLA in healthy donors. The PCR had 60 Vbeta and 13 Jbeta primers. Sequencing was performed with immunoSEQ multiplex PCR; in TCRdb, only in-frame clones are kept and a portion is missing. The sample includes approximately 160,000 clones, about 75% seen only once; the top ten take around 1.5%. Source material: PBMCs. The receptors originated from a man between 18 and 35 years old in good health and CMV-seronegative.

This chain uses TRBV20-1 with TRBJ1-1; D might be TRBD1 (5 bases). The CDR3 runs to 10 residues. CDR1 is DFQATT, CDR2 SNEGSKA, per germline (reference sequence). The V end lost 0 bases, the J end lost 11 bases, and 7 bases lay between the germline ends. CDR3 sequence (DNA): TGCAGTGCTAGAGACAGGGTGGCTTTCTTT. It specifies CSARDRVAFF.

This clone showed up just a few times. This rearrangement joins TRBV28 to TRBJ1-5, with a tentative D call TRBD1 (6 bases). CDR1 and CDR2 (germline): MDHEN, SYDVKM. V was trimmed by 6 bases and J by 3 bases, leaving 15 bases between them. The CDR3 runs to 15 residues. The CDR3 bases are TGTGCCAGCAGACTTGGACAGAGCCCCAATCAGCCCCAGCATTTT. This codes for CASRLGQSPNQPQHF.

In regard to this clone: Compared with germline, one end of the junction differs, possibly owing to a read error. J is TRBJ2-7 and V is TRBV7-9; the match to TRBD2 covers 7 bases. Germline V CDR1 and CDR2: SEHNR, FQNEAQ (reference sequence). The CDR3 loop spans 15 amino acids. CDR3 in amino acids: CSSSLAQWTRDEQYF. The CDR3 DNA reads TGTTCCAGCAGCTTAGCCCAATGGACTAGAGACGAGCAGTACTTC. The full variable domain, in which reference TRBV7-9 and TRBJ2-7 provide the parts outside the CDR3, is DTGVSQNPRHKITKRGQNVTFRCDPISEHNRLYWYRQTLGQGPEFLTYFQNEAQLEKSRLLSDRFSAERPKGSFSTLEIQRTEQGDSAMYLCSSSLAQWTRDEQYFGPGTRLTVT.

In the case of this clone: Within the sample, other DNA sequences also encode this same CDR3. The V gene is TRBV10-1, the J gene TRBJ2-7; 7 nucleotides agree with TRBD1. With 4 bases clipped from V and 4 bases from J, the junction kept 1 base outside the gene matches. Germline V gene sequence: CDR1 WNHNN, CDR2 SYGVQD (reference sequence). This CDR3 is built from 12 residues. The DNA of the CDR3 is TGCGCCAGCAGTGGACAGGGTTACGAGCAGTACTTC. Translation gives CASSGQGYEQYF.

The rearrangement uses TRBV4-3 and TRBJ1-2; maybe TRBD1 (5 bases). Trimming took 1 base from V and 0 from J, leaving 12 bases between them. Looked up from germline, CDR1 is LGHNA and CDR2 is YSLEER. CDR3 length: 16 residues. The CDR3 reads CASSQASTAANYGYTF. The DNA for the CDR3 is TGCGCCAGCAGCCAAGCATCGACAGCCGCTAACTATGGCTACACCTTC.

The chain joins TRBV5-1 to TRBJ2-1, with D hard to call. The CDR3 sequence is 17 residues long. Germline CDR1 SGHRS, CDR2 YFSETQ. The V gene lost 4 bases and the J gene lost 0 bases, with 17 bases spanning the gap. CDR3 sequence: CASSKNSFESSYNEQFF. The CDR3 DNA reads as TGCGCCAGCAGCAAAAACAGTTTCGAGAGCTCCTACAATGAGCAGTTCTTC.

This chain joins TRBV14 and TRBJ2-5; possibly TRBD2 for D (6 bases). V lost 4 bases to trimming and J lost 6 bases, with 12 bases between them. The germline gives CDR1 SGHDN, CDR2 FVKESK. The CDR3 sequence is 13 residues long. In DNA, the CDR3 is TGTGCCAGCAGCCCCCACAGGACTAAGACCCAGTACTTC. Its protein is CASSPHRTKTQYF. The entire variable domain, with the rest obtained from reference TRBV14 and TRBJ2-5, is as follows: EAGVTQFPSHSVIEKGQTVTLRCDPISGHDNLYWYRRVMGKEIKFLLHFVKESKQDESGMPNNRFLAERTGGTYSTLKVQPAELEDSGVYFCASSPHRTKTQYFGPGTRLLVL.

Comment on this clone: Other DNA variants within this sample encode the same CDR3. The V and J genes are TRBV28 and TRBJ1-4; D gene unclear. Germline V CDR1 and CDR2: MDHEN, SYDVKM. The V end lost 3 bases, the J end lost 0 bases, and 5 bases lay between the germline ends. The CDR3 covers 14 residues. CDR3 nucleotides: TGTGCCAGCAGTTTCGGGGCAACTAATGAAAAACTGTTTTTT. It translates to CASSFGATNEKLFF.

The rearrangement links TRBV7-8 to TRBJ2-5; 13 bases fit TRBD2. The DNA end is a closer match to TRBJ2-7, so the J assignment may be wrong. The CDR3 length is 14 residues. CDR1 is SGHVS and CDR2 is FQNEAQ in the germline V gene. In nucleotides, the CDR3 is TGTGCCAGCACCCGGACTAGCGGGAGTTACGAGCAGTACTTC. Its translation is CASTRTSGSYEQYF.

Points on this clone: Other DNA variants within this sample encode the same CDR3. The chain combines TRBV27 with TRBJ1-1; D remains ambiguous. From germline, CDR1 is MNHEY and CDR2 SMNVEV (reference sequence). Trimming took 0 bases from V and 3 from J, leaving 11 bases between them. The CDR3 length is 15 residues. Here the CDR3 DNA reads TGTGCCAGCAGTTTATCTCCCGGGATCCACACTGAAGCTTTCTTT. Its translation is CASSLSPGIHTEAFF.

This chain links TRBV3-1 (or the pseudogene TRBV3-2) with TRBJ2-7; unclear D gene. Germline CDR1 is LGHDT and CDR2 is YNNKEL (reference sequence). CDR3 size: 9 residues. The ends were cut back, 4 bases at V and 13 bases at J, with 8 bases in the middle. In DNA form, the CDR3 reads TGTGCCAGCAGCCGGCTGTCATACTTC. Translating it yields CASSRLSYF.

This clone appeared once. V and J are TRBV25-1 and TRBJ1-3; a possible D gene is TRBD1 (6 bases). Trimming pared 4 bases from V and 0 bases from J, leaving 13 bases between. This CDR3 comprises 16 residues. Germline V CDR1 and CDR2: MGHDK, SYGVNS. CDR3 in amino acids: CASSVPQGHSGNTIYF. In DNA, the CDR3 is TGTGCCAGCAGTGTCCCTCAGGGACACTCTGGAAACACCATATATTTT.

This chain joins TRBV27 and TRBJ2-5; 7 nucleotides agree with TRBD2. J was trimmed by 4 bases and V by 8 bases; bases with no gene match: 4. The CDR3 consists of 12 residues. Germline CDR1 is MNHEY and CDR2 is SMNVEV (reference sequence). The CDR3 DNA reads TGTGCCAGCCAAGGGAGGGGAGAGACCCAGTACTTC. It encodes CASQGRGETQYF.

A few counts support this clone. V gene TRBV28 combines with J gene TRBJ2-5; 7 bases match TRBD1. CDR1 is MDHEN, CDR2 SYDVKM, per germline. The V segment lost 5 bases and the J segment 3 bases; nucleotides outside the gene matches: 9. The CDR3 is 15 residues long. The CDR3 sequence is CASSPQGGREETQYF. The CDR3 bases are TGTGCCAGCAGTCCCCAAGGGGGCCGAGAAGAGACCCAGTACTTC.

This clone was seen once. The V call is TRBV27, the J call TRBJ2-7; 7 positions agree with TRBD1. The length of the CDR3 is 14 residues. Germline CDR1 reads MNHEY; CDR2 reads SMNVEV (reference sequence). The V segment lost 3 bases and the J segment 2 bases; nucleotides outside the gene matches: 4. CDR3 sequence (DNA): TGTGCCAGCAGTTTCACAGGGGATCCCTACGAGCAGTACTTC. Its protein product is CASSFTGDPYEQYF.

J is TRBJ2-5 and V is TRBV15; TRBD2 matches 9 bases. The CDR3 spans 16 residues. CDR1 is LNHNV and CDR2 is YYDKDF in the germline V gene (reference sequence). With V trimmed by 6 bases and J by 4 bases, 12 bases remained unmatched. CDR3 loop: CATRGVWAGGAETQYF. The CDR3 coding sequence is TGTGCCACCAGGGGAGTTTGGGCGGGAGGGGCAGAGACCCAGTACTTC. The full variable domain, rest sourced from reference TRBV15 and TRBJ2-5, is DAMVIQNPRYQVTQFGKPVTLSCSQTLNHNVMYWYQQKSSQAPKLLFHYYDKDFNNEADTPDNFQSRRPNTSFCFLDIRSPGLGDTAMYLCATRGVWAGGAETQYFGPGTRLLVL.

V usage is TRBV11-2 and J usage is TRBJ1-2; D unclear. The length of the CDR3 is 14 residues. Trimming stripped 5 bases from V and 3 bases from J, with 13 bases between. Germline CDR1 SGHAT, CDR2 FQNNGV. The CDR3 bases are TGTGCCAGCAGCAACCCACGGGGTTACTATGGCTACACCTTC. Amino acids: CASSNPRGYYGYTF.

This chain uses TRBV7-2 with TRBJ2-1, with D unresolved. Germline V lookup: CDR1 SGHTA, CDR2 FQGNSA. The CDR3 runs 13 residues. The CDR3 sequence: CAAHESSYNEQFF. CDR3 DNA sequence: TGTGCAGCTCACGAGAGCTCCTACAATGAGCAGTTCTTC.

The CDR3 region has the DNA TGTGCCATCACCCAAGGGGGACAGGGAGCCGGGGAGCTGTTTTTT. It encodes CAITQGGQGAGELFF. V is TRBV10-3 and J is TRBJ2-2; 9 nucleotides align to TRBD1. Germline CDR1 ENHRY, CDR2 SYGVKD. This CDR3 is built from 15 residues. Trimming took 7 bases from V and 6 from J; bases not matched to a gene: 9.

This chain joins TRBV7-2 and TRBJ2-5, with a possible D match to TRBD2 (6 bases). The better agreement between TRBJ2-7 and the DNA end casts doubt on the J call. CDR1 and CDR2 from the germline V gene are SGHTA and FQGNSA. CDR3 length: 15 residues. The DNA of the CDR3 is TGTGCCAGCAGCCCGGGAGCTAGCAGTTCCTACGAGCAGTACTTC. It specifies CASSPGASSSYEQYF.